Below, 4 T cell receptor beta chains from the same sample are listed, as sequenced in a study of T cells after yellow fever vaccination. TCRdb ran MiXCR on the 5' RACE reads and lists one entry per CDR3 protein. The sample shows approximately 240,000 distinct CDR3 sequences, 3.6% of them seen only once. Specimen: PBMCs, collected 15 days after the yellow fever booster vaccination. These receptors were taken from a man between 18 and 29 years old who received the YFV17D yellow fever vaccine.

This clonotype has a count of ten or more. The gene calls are TRBV20-1 and TRBJ2-3; D may correspond to TRBD1 or TRBD2 (5 bases each). This CDR3 comprises 14 residues. Deletions cut 5 bases from V and 3 bases from J, with 15 bases between. CDR1 DFQATT and CDR2 SNEGSKA come from the germline V gene (reference sequence). CDR3 bases: TGCAGTGCTGATGACAGTCGAGGGACAGATACGCAGTATTTT. Residues: CSADDSRGTDTQYF.

This clonotype was seen ten or more times. The rearrangement links TRBV6-6 to TRBJ2-7; 7 bases are shared with TRBD1. After removal of 6 bases from V and 3 bases from J, the junction contained 8 bases not matched to a gene. From germline, CDR1 is MNHNY and CDR2 SVGAGI (reference sequence). The CDR3 extends over 14 amino acids. The DNA for the CDR3 is TGTGCCAGCAGCTTCGGACAGGTCCACTACGAGCAGTACTTC. This codes for CASSFGQVHYEQYF.

The J gene is TRBJ2-3, the V gene TRBV7-3; unclear D gene. This CDR3 is built from 12 residues. Germline V gives CDR1 SGHTA, CDR2 FQGTGA. V lost 7 bases, J lost 4 bases, and 9 bases lay in between. CDR3 region: CASTDIPDTQYF. The CDR3 region has the DNA TGTGCCAGCACTGACATCCCAGATACGCAGTATTTT. Full variable domain (remainder filled in from reference TRBV7-3 and TRBJ2-3): GAGVSQTPSNKVTEKGKYVELRCDPISGHTALYWYRQSLGQGPEFLIYFQGTGAADDSGLPNDRFFAVRPEGSVSTLKIQRTERGDSAVYLCASTDIPDTQYFGPGTRLTVL.

This clonotype occurred many times. The chain uses TRBV12-3 or TRBV12-4 and TRBJ2-3; a possible D gene is TRBD2 (6 bases). The CDR3 has 12 amino acids. V gave up 3 bases and J gave up 7 bases, with 8 bases separating them. CDR3 protein: CASSLAGYTQYF. As DNA, the CDR3 is TGTGCCAGCAGTTTGGCGGGGTATACGCAGTATTTT.